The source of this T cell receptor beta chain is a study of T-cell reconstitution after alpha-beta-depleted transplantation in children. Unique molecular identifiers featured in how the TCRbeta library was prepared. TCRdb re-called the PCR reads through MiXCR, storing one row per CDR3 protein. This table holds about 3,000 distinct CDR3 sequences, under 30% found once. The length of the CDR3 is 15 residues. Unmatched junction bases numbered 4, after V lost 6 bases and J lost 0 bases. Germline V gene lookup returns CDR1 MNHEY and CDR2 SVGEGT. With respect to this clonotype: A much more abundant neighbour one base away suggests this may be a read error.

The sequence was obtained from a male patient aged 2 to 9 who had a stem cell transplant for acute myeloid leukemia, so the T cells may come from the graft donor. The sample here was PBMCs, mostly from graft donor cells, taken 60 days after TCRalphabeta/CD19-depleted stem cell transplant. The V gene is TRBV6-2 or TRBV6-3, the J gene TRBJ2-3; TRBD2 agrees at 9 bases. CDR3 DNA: TGTGCCAGCAGCAAGAGCGGGGGGAGCACAGATACGCAGTATTTT. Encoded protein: CASSKSGGSTDTQYF.